The rows below give T cell receptor beta chains drawn from one sample of a study of cytomegalovirus exposure and HLA in healthy donors. The repertoire was sequenced with immunoSEQ multiplex PCR; TCRdb's copy has only in-frame clones and lacks some. This repertoire includes just over 40,000 clones. The sample taken for sequencing was PBMCs. Receptors were obtained from a young man in good health and CMV-seronegative. The CDR3 runs from the conserved cysteine through the conserved F or W. A D gene is named only where the DNA matches it firmly.

D gene	V gene	J gene	CDR3 protein	CDR3 DNA
-	TRBV4-1	TRBJ1-2	CASSQDNGRSTF	TGCGCCAGCAGCCAAGATAACGGGAGGTCGACCTTC
-	TRBV21-1	TRBJ1-5	CASWGGYQPQHF	TGTGCCAGCTGGGGAGGTTATCAGCCCCAGCATTTT
TRBD2	TRBV9	TRBJ2-6	CASSAARGGGIWANVLTF	TGTGCCAGCAGCGCCGCCCGGGGCGGGGGGATCTGGGCCAACGTCCTGACTTTC
-	TRBV5-1	TRBJ2-7	CASRGPSYEQYF	TGCGCCAGCAGGGGCCCCTCCTACGAGCAGTACTTC
-	TRBV2	TRBJ1-2	CASRKSGGYTF	TGTGCCAGCAGGAAATCCGGGGGCTACACCTTC
TRBD2	TRBV4-2	TRBJ2-7	CASSQDWTSGSYEQYF	TGTGCCAGCAGCCAAGACTGGACTAGCGGGTCCTACGAGCAGTACTTC
-	TRBV6-5	TRBJ2-2	CASRRVSFGTGELFF	TGTGCCAGCAGGCGGGTCTCCTTCGGGACCGGGGAGCTGTTTTTT
TRBD2	TRBV19	TRBJ2-5	CASSIGPSGRFVETQYF	TGTGCCAGTAGTATTGGGCCTAGCGGGAGGTTCGTGGAGACCCAGTACTTC
TRBD2	TRBV18	TRBJ2-3	CATSGYTDTQYF	TGTGCCACTAGCGGTTACACAGATACGCAGTATTTT
-	TRBV6-4	TRBJ1-2	CASSYSPDRLSGGYTF	TGTGCCAGCAGTTACAGCCCGGACAGATTATCTGGAGGCTACACCTTC
-	TRBV2	TRBJ1-5	CASSGVSWESNQPQHF	TGTGCCAGCAGTGGCGTTAGCTGGGAGAGCAATCAGCCCCAGCATTTT
TRBD1	TRBV6-4	TRBJ2-2	CASSSGGGTGELFF	TGTGCCAGCAGTTCAGGGGGCGGCACCGGGGAGCTGTTTTTT
TRBD2	TRBV5-1	TRBJ2-7	CASSWGLAGAEEQYF	TGCGCCAGCAGCTGGGGACTAGCGGGAGCGGAAGAGCAGTACTTC
-	TRBV10-3	TRBJ2-2	CAISDAKPNTGELFF	TGTGCCATCAGTGACGCGAAACCGAACACCGGGGAGCTGTTTTTT
TRBD1	TRBV9	TRBJ1-6	CASSRGQGNSPLHF	TGTGCCAGCAGTCGAGGACAGGGTAATTCACCCCTACACTTT
-	TRBV28	TRBJ1-5	CASTARQDNQPQHF	TGTGCCAGCACCGCCCGCCAGGACAATCAGCCCCAGCATTTT
TRBD1	TRBV6-5	TRBJ2-7	CASSYYSGGANEQYF	TGTGCCAGCAGTTACTATTCAGGGGGCGCGAACGAGCAGTACTTC
-	TRBV18	TRBJ1-2	CASSSSGGYGYTF	TGTGCCAGCTCCTCCTCGGGGGGCTATGGCTACACCTTC
TRBD2	TRBV5-1	TRBJ2-1	CASSENGLENYNEQFF	TGCGCCAGCAGCGAAAATGGACTAGAGAACTACAATGAGCAGTTCTTC
-	TRBV30	TRBJ2-7	CAWSVTGAYEQYF	TGTGCCTGGAGTGTAACAGGAGCCTACGAGCAGTACTTC
-	TRBV18	TRBJ1-3	CASSPLGRSGNTIYF	TGTGCCAGCTCACCATTGGGCAGAAGTGGAAACACCATATATTTT
TRBD1	TRBV19	TRBJ1-5	CASKGASNQPQHF	TGTGCCAGTAAGGGGGCGAGCAATCAGCCCCAGCATTTT
-	TRBV5-1	TRBJ2-7	CASSLERSTYEQYF	TGCGCCAGCAGCTTGGAACGGAGTACCTACGAGCAGTACTTC
-	TRBV15	TRBJ1-2	CATSRGSGSYGYTF	TGTGCCACCAGCAGAGGCTCGGGGAGCTATGGCTACACCTTC
-	TRBV2	TRBJ1-5	CASGLGGASNQPQHF	TGTGCCAGCGGGTTAGGGGGGGCTAGCAATCAGCCCCAGCATTTT
TRBD1	TRBV7-8	TRBJ2-1	CASSPGGVGDNEQFF	TGTGCCAGCAGCCCAGGGGGAGTGGGAGACAATGAGCAGTTCTTC
-	TRBV19	TRBJ1-1	CASSIVPIRGNTEAFF	TGTGCCAGTAGTATCGTTCCCATCAGGGGGAACACTGAAGCTTTCTTT
-	TRBV5-6	TRBJ1-2	CACKGELNYGYTF	TGTGCCTGCAAGGGGGAACTCAACTATGGCTACACCTTC
TRBD1	TRBV19	TRBJ1-2	CASRWGLPGQGSGYTF	TGTGCCAGTAGATGGGGACTACCGGGACAGGGCTCTGGCTACACCTTC
TRBD1	TRBV10-3	TRBJ2-2	CAIRPIQGALTGGELFF	TGTGCCATCAGGCCTATACAGGGGGCTCTTACGGGCGGGGAGCTGTTTTTT
TRBD1	TRBV6-1	TRBJ1-2	CASSWDRGDYGYTF	TGTGCCAGCAGTTGGGACAGGGGAGACTATGGCTACACCTTC
TRBD1	TRBV5-1	TRBJ2-2	CASLGTGNTGELFF	TGCGCCAGCCTCGGGACAGGGAACACCGGGGAGCTGTTTTTT
-	TRBV5-5	TRBJ1-2	CASSPLNRVAYGYTF	TGTGCCAGCAGTCCTCTCAACAGGGTGGCCTATGGCTACACCTTC
-	TRBV5-1	TRBJ1-1	CASSHREFDTEAFF	TGCGCCAGCAGCCACAGGGAATTTGACACTGAAGCTTTCTTT
TRBD2	TRBV14	TRBJ2-7	CASSQGGARLAQPYEQYF	TGTGCCAGCAGCCAAGGTGGTGCACGACTAGCGCAACCCTACGAGCAGTACTTC
-	TRBV27	TRBJ2-1	CASRPYGGLYNEQFF	TGTGCCAGCAGGCCTTATGGTGGCCTCTACAATGAGCAGTTCTTC
TRBD2	TRBV29-1	TRBJ2-4	CSVADGGDIQYF	TGCAGCGTTGCCGACGGGGGGGACATTCAGTACTTC
TRBD1	TRBV11-1	TRBJ1-1	CASSFGTGSMNTEAFF	TGTGCCAGCAGCTTCGGGACAGGGTCGATGAACACTGAAGCTTTCTTT
TRBD2	TRBV4-3	TRBJ2-2	CASSLAPSGGDTGELFF	TGCGCCAGCAGCCTAGCCCCTAGCGGGGGAGACACCGGGGAGCTGTTTTTT
TRBD1	TRBV7-3	TRBJ1-4	CASSLPGQGREKLFF	TGTGCCAGCAGCTTACCCGGACAGGGCCGAGAAAAACTGTTTTTT
-	TRBV9	TRBJ1-3	CASSASGHFSGNTIYF	TGTGCCAGCAGCGCTTCGGGACATTTCTCTGGAAACACCATATATTTT
TRBD1	TRBV5-1	TRBJ2-5	CASSTTGVQETQYF	TGCGCCAGCAGCACGACAGGGGTCCAAGAGACCCAGTACTTC
TRBD1	TRBV6-1	TRBJ2-7	CASSVGTGGDEQYF	TGTGCCAGCAGTGTGGGGACAGGGGGCGACGAGCAGTACTTC
TRBD1	TRBV29-1	TRBJ2-7	CSVDLSRTGFYEQYF	TGCAGCGTGGACCTCTCTCGGACAGGGTTTTACGAGCAGTACTTC
-	TRBV4-2	TRBJ2-7	CASSQDQGTPAYEQYF	TGTGCCAGCAGCCAAGATCAGGGGACGCCCGCCTACGAGCAGTACTTC
-	TRBV14	TRBJ2-7	CASSPLESAYEQYF	TGTGCCAGCAGCCCCTTGGAGAGTGCCTACGAGCAGTACTTC
TRBD1	TRBV5-1	TRBJ1-6	CASSVGQGAGNSPLHF	TGCGCCAGCAGCGTGGGACAGGGGGCCGGTAATTCACCCCTCCACTTT
-	TRBV14	TRBJ2-1	CASSTRGRTGEQFF	TGTGCCAGCAGTACTAGAGGGAGAACGGGTGAGCAGTTCTTC
-	TRBV5-1	TRBJ1-6	CASRRESNSPLHF	TGCGCCAGCAGGAGGGAGTCGAATTCACCCCTCCACTTT
-	TRBV30	TRBJ1-1	CAWRGHPAFF	TGTGCCTGGAGGGGACATCCAGCTTTCTTT
TRBD2	TRBV10-1	TRBJ2-1	CASSAGGLAGVRTYNEQFF	TGCGCCAGCAGTGCGGGGGGACTAGCGGGAGTCCGGACATACAATGAGCAGTTCTTC